This TCR beta chain derives from a study of blood T cells in healthy people across ages. The study's findings and limits: Naive and antigen-experienced cells were not separated, limiting conclusive comparison.

A sample-barcoded 5' primer and a J-beta primer mix were used in a second PCR of roughly 7 to 12 cycles. There were at least 2.5 million CDR3-containing paired-end reads obtained from each sample. TCRdb processed the 5' RACE reads anew with MiXCR; each CDR3 protein has one entry. The table records hundreds of thousands of distinct CDR3 sequences, 40% to 65% of them present only once. The germline V gene encodes CDR1 SQVTM and CDR2 ANQGSEA. Trimming at V came to 3 bases and at J to 0 bases, leaving 2 bases not matched to a gene. The CDR3 runs to 14 residues. Turning to this clonotype: Its cognate antigen is unknown.

The study drew donors from healthy Caucasian individuals in Russia aged 6 to 90. The sample taken for sequencing was blood. The source of this sequence is a man at least 80 years old in good health. The V call is TRBV29-1, the J call TRBJ2-5; 9 nucleotides align to TRBD2. The CDR3 DNA sequence: TGCAGCGTTGATCCTAGCGGGGACCAAGAGACCCAGTACTTC. Translated: CSVDPSGDQETQYF. The full variable domain, completed using reference TRBV29-1 and TRBJ2-5, is SAVISQKPSRDICQRGTSLTIQCQVDSQVTMMFWYRQQPGQSLTLIATANQGSEATYESGFVIDKFPISRPNLTFSTLTVSNMSPEDSSIYLCSVDPSGDQETQYFGPGTRLLVL.